This is a list of T cell receptor beta chains from one sample in a study of CD8 T cells in ankylosing spondylitis. One entry per CDR3 protein results from TCRdb running MiXCR on the 5' RACE reads. In the table there are more than 250,000 distinct CDR3 sequences, 7.5% to 9% of which are singletons. Material for sequencing was blood, either unsorted or a sorted T cell fraction (not recorded which). These receptor sequences come from a male donor with ankylosing spondylitis. Each CDR3 is given with its conserved first and last residue.

TRBV7-3	TRBJ2-2	CASSPQARLGELFF
TRBV5-1	TRBJ1-4	CASSLQVGGNEKLFF
TRBV29-1	TRBJ2-1	CSVGDSGRAFYEQFF
TRBV6-1	TRBJ1-1	CASSGGQGLLNTEAFF
TRBV15	TRBJ2-1	CATSRDIRGGIHEQFF
TRBV5-1	TRBJ2-7	CASSLGGLAGGSYEQYF
TRBV18	TRBJ1-5	CASSPGEVQQPQHF
TRBV20-1	TRBJ1-2	CSARQQIYGYTF
TRBV5-1	TRBJ2-5	CASRQGEETQYF
TRBV15	TRBJ2-1	CATSLAAHYNEQFF
TRBV27	TRBJ2-7	CASRPGSVAAHEQYF
TRBV5-1	TRBJ2-1	CASSLVVDNEQFF
TRBV29-1	TRBJ2-7	CSVVNLAYEQYF
TRBV20-1	TRBJ2-5	CSAIAGQETQYF
TRBV15	TRBJ2-3	CATTRELSTDTQYF
TRBV29-1	TRBJ1-2	CSVHRDGGYTF
TRBV20-1	TRBJ2-5	CSALGQGYQETQYF
TRBV9	TRBJ2-1	CASSVAVPSYNEQFF
TRBV30	TRBJ2-5	CAWQIGGRETQYF
TRBV29-1	TRBJ2-7	CSATAETGPYEQYF
TRBV12-3/TRBV12-4	TRBJ1-5	CASSLMFSNQPQHF
TRBV7-2	TRBJ2-1	CASSPLPLAGGFNEQFF
TRBV6-1	TRBJ2-7	CASSPKEVGAGHEQYF
TRBV7-7	TRBJ2-7	CASSLALAGTHEQYF
TRBV3-1	TRBJ2-6	CASSQATGANVLTF
TRBV20-1	TRBJ2-5	CSAPPGLAQETQYF
TRBV27	TRBJ2-3	CASSLWASGRARDTQYF
TRBV27	TRBJ2-2	CASSLRTGELFF
TRBV7-2	TRBJ1-1	CASSLAQGNTEAFF
TRBV10-2	TRBJ2-5	CASSEQELTQETQYF
TRBV10-3	TRBJ1-2	CAISPQGALEAAAYGYTF
TRBV4-1	TRBJ2-2	CASSLTSGRAHGELFF
TRBV9	TRBJ2-5	CASNQGALPKETQYF
TRBV4-3	TRBJ1-6	CASSQQLTGTDNSPLHF
TRBV12-5	TRBJ2-3	CASGPAKIDSTDTQYF
TRBV18	TRBJ2-5	CASSPGLAGRKETQYF
TRBV20-1	TRBJ2-7	CSATGTGFYEQYF
TRBV27	TRBJ1-1	CASGPGQGFVSTEAFF
TRBV5-1	TRBJ2-3	CASSLAVASGASDTQYF
TRBV6-5	TRBJ2-3	CASSYQGTSTDTQYF
TRBV2	TRBJ2-1	CASRPTSGRVGSSYNEQFF
TRBV27	TRBJ2-1	CASSLSLNEQFF
TRBV7-9	TRBJ2-7	CASSLGRGNYEQYF
TRBV5-1	TRBJ2-2	CASSLPRLGGGELFF
TRBV29-1	TRBJ2-7	CSVEPSDYEQYF
TRBV18	TRBJ1-6	CASSLRVNSPLHF
TRBV9	TRBJ2-7	CASSRRESSRPYEQYF
TRBV24-1	TRBJ2-3	CATSDSIALDTQYF
TRBV29-1	TRBJ2-1	CSGRGGTDNEQFF
TRBV4-1	TRBJ2-5	CASSQGRIGDAREETQYF
TRBV7-2	TRBJ2-1	CASSLRGRLSFYNEQFF
TRBV28	TRBJ2-2	CATSGTSGFTGELFF
TRBV7-2	TRBJ1-3	CASSTDRGSGNTIYF
TRBV11-1	TRBJ2-2	CASSPREVGELFF
TRBV5-1	TRBJ2-3	CASSFGSSGRLVDTQYF
TRBV5-5	TRBJ2-7	CASSLTPGTVISYEQYF
TRBV7-9	TRBJ2-3	CASSLDFTFTDTQYF
TRBV4-1	TRBJ2-7	CASSPLVPSEQYF
TRBV7-9	TRBJ2-7	CASSLEDFSSYEQYF
TRBV28	TRBJ2-2	CASSFGQAFDDGELFF